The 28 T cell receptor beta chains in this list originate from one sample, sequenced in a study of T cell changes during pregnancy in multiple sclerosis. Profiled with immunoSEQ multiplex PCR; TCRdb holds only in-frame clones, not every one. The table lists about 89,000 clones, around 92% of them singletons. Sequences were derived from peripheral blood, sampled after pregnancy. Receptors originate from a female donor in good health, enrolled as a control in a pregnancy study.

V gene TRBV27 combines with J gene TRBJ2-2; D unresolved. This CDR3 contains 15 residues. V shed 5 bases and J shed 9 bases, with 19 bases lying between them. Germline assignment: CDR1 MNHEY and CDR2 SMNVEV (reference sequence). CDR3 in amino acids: CASSRDTPKPRELFF. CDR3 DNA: TGTGCCAGCAGTCGTGATACTCCGAAGCCCAGGGAGCTGTTTTTT.

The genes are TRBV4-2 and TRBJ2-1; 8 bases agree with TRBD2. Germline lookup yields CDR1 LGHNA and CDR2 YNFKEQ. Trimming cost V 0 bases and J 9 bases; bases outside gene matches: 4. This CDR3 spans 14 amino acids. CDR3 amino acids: CASSQDVGRAEQFF. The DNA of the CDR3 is TGTGCCAGCAGCCAAGACGTCGGGAGGGCTGAGCAGTTCTTC.

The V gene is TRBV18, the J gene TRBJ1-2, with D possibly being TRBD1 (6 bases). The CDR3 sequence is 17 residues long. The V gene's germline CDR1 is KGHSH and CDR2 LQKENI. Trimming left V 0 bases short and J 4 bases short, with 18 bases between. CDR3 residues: CASSPPSTGRGVYGYTF. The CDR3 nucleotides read TGTGCCAGCTCACCACCGTCGACCGGCAGGGGCGTCTATGGCTACACCTTC.

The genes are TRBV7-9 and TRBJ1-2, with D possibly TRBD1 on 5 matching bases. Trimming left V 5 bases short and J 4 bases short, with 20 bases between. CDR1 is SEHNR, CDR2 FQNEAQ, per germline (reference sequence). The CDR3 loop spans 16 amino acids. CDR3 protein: CASSPPGMGGIYGYTF. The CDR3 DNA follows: TGTGCCAGCAGCCCACCAGGGATGGGCGGGATCTATGGCTACACCTTC.

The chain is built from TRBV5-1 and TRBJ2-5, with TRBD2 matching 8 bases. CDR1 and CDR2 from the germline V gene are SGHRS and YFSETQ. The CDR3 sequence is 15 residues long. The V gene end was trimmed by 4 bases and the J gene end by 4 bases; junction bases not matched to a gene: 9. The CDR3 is CASSPPGGVGETQYF. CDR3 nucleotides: TGCGCCAGCAGCCCCCCCGGGGGGGTGGGAGAGACCCAGTACTTC.

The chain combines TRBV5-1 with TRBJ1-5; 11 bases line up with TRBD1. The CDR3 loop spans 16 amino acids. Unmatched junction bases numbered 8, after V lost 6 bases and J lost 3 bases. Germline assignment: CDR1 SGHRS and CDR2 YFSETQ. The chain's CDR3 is CASNPLGQGDNQPQHF. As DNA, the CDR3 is TGCGCCAGCAACCCCCTGGGACAGGGGGACAATCAGCCCCAGCATTTT.

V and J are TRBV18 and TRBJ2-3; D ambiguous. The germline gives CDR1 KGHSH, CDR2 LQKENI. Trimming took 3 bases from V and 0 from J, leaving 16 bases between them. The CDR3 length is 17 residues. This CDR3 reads CASSPQTVPTSTDTQYF. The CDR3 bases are TGTGCCAGCTCACCCCAAACAGTGCCAACTAGCACAGATACGCAGTATTTT.

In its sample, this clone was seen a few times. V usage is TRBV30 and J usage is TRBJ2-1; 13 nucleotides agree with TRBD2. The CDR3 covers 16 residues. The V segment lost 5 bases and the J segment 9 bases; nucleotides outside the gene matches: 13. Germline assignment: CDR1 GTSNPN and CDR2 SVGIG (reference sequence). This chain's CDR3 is CAWGERGTSGTCEQFF. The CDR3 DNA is TGTGCCTGGGGGGAAAGGGGGACTAGCGGGACCTGTGAGCAGTTCTTC.

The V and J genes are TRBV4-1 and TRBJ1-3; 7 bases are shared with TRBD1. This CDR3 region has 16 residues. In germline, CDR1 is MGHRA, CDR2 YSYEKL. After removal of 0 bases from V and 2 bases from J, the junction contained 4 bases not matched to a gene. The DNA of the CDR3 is TGCGCCAGCAGCCAAGAACAGGGGTCTACTGGAAACACCATATATTTT. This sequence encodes CASSQEQGSTGNTIYF.

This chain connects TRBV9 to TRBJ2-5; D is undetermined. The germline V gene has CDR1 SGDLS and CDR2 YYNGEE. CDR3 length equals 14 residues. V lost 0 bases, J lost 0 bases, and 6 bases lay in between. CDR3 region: CASSVDSYQETQYF. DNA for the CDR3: TGTGCCAGCAGCGTAGACTCGTACCAAGAGACCCAGTACTTC.

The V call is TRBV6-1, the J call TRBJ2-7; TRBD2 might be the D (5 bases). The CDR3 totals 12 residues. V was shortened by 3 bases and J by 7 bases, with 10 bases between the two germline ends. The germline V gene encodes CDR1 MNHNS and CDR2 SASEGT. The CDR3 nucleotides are TGTGCCAGCAGTGAGGGAAGGGAGGAGCAGTACTTC. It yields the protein CASSEGREEQYF.

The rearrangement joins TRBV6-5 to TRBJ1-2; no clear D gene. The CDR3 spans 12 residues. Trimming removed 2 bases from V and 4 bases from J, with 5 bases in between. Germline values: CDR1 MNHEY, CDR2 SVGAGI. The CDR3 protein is CASSYIGYGYTF. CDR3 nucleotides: TGTGCCAGCAGTTACATCGGCTATGGCTACACCTTC.

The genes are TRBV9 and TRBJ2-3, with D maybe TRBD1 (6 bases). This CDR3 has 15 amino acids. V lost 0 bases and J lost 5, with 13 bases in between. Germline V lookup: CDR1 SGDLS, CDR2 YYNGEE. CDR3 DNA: TGTGCCAGCAGCGTAGTGGGGCAAGGGGGAGATACGCAGTATTTT. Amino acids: CASSVVGQGGDTQYF.

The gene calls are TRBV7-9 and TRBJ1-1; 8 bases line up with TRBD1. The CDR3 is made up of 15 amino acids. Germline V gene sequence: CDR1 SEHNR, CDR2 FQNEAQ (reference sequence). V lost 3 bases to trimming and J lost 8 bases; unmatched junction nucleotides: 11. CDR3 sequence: CASSFGTGGLKEAFF. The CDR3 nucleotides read TGTGCCAGCAGCTTTGGGACAGGTGGGTTAAAGGAAGCTTTCTTT.

CDR3 sequence (DNA): TGTGCCAGTAGCGCGACAGGGGAAGGAAACACCATATATTTT. This encodes CASSATGEGNTIYF. The chain combines TRBV19 with TRBJ1-3, with 8 positions matching TRBD1. The V gene end was trimmed by 6 bases and the J gene end by 4 bases; junction bases not matched to a gene: 5. This CDR3 region has 14 residues. Germline CDR1 is LNHDA and CDR2 is SQIVND (reference sequence). The whole variable domain, filled in from reference TRBV19 and TRBJ1-3, reads DGGITQSPKYLFRKEGQNVTLSCEQNLNHDAMYWYRQDPGQGLRLIYYSQIVNDFQKGDIAEGYSVSREKKESFPLTVTSAQKNPTAFYLCASSATGEGNTIYFGEGSWLTVV.

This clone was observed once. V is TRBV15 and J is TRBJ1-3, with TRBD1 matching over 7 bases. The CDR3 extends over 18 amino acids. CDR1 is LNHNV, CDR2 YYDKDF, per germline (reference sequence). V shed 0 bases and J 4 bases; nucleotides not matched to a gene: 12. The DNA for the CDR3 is TGTGCCACCAGCAGAGATTATCCGACAGGGCGGTTGGGAAACACCATATATTTT. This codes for CATSRDYPTGRLGNTIYF. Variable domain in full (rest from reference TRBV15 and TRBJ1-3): DAMVIQNPRYQVTQFGKPVTLSCSQTLNHNVMYWYQQKSSQAPKLLFHYYDKDFNNEADTPDNFQSRRPNTSFCFLDIRSPGLGDTAMYLCATSRDYPTGRLGNTIYFGEGSWLTVV.

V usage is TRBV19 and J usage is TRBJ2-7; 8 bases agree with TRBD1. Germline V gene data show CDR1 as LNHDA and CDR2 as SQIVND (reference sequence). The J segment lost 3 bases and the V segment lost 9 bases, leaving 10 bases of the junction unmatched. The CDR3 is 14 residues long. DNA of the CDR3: TGTGCCAGCATACCGGGACAGGAATACTACGAGCAGTACTTC. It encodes CASIPGQEYYEQYF.

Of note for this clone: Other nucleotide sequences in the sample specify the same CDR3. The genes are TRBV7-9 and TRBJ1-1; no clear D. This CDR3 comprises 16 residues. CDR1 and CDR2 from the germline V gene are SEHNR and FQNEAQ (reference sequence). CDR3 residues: CAAARGSGFLNTEAFF. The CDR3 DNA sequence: TGTGCTGCCGCTCGGGGTTCCGGATTTTTGAACACTGAAGCTTTCTTT.

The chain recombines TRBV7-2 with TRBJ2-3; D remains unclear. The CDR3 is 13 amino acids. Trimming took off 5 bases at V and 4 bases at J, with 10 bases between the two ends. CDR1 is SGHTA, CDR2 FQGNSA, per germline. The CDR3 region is CASSPSPPDTQYF. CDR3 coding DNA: TGTGCCAGCAGCCCGTCCCCCCCAGATACGCAGTATTTT.

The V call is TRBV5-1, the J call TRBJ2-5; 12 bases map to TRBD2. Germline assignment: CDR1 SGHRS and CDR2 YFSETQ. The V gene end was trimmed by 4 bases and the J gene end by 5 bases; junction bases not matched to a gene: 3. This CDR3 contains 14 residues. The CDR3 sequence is CASSLAGGMETQYF. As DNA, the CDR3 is TGCGCCAGCAGCCTAGCGGGGGGGATGGAGACCCAGTACTTC.

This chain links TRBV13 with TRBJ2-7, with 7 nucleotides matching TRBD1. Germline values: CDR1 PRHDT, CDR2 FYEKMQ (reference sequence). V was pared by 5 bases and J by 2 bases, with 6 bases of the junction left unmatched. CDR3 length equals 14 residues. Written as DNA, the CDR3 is TGTGCCAGCAGCGCGGACAGGAACCCCTACGAGCAGTACTTC. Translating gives CASSADRNPYEQYF.

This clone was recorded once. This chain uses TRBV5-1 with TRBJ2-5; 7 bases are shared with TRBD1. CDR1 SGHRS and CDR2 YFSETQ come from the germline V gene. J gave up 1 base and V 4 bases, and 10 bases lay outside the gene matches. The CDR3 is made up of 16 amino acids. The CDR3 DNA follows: TGCGCCAGCAGCCTGACAGGGAGTGGGTGCCAAGAGACCCAGTACTTC. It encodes CASSLTGSGCQETQYF.

CDR3 nucleotides: TGTGCCAGTAGCCCCCTGGGAGGCACCGCTCAAGAGACCCAGTACTTC. Residues: CASSPLGGTAQETQYF. The chain is built from TRBV19 and TRBJ2-5; a possible D gene is TRBD2 (6 bases). V gave up 6 bases and J gave up 2 bases, with 19 bases separating them. The CDR3 contains 16 residues. CDR1 is LNHDA, CDR2 SQIVND, per germline (reference sequence).

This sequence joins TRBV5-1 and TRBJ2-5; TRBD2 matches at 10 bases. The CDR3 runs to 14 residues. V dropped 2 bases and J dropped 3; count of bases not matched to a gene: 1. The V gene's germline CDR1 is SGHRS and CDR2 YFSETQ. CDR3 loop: CASSFLAGEETQYF. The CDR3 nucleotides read TGCGCCAGCAGCTTCCTAGCGGGAGAAGAGACCCAGTACTTC.

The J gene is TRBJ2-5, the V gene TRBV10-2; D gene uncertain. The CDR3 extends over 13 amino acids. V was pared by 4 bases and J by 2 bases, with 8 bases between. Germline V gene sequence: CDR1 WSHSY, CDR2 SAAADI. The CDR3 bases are TGCGCCAGCAGTGGAGGTGGGCAAGAGACCCAGTACTTC. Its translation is CASSGGGQETQYF.

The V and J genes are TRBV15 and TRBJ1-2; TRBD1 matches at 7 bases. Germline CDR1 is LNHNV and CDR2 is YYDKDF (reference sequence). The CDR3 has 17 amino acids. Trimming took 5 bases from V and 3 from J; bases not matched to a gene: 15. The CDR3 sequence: CATSGLIKGGEDYGYTF. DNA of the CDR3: TGTGCCACCAGCGGTTTAATAAAAGGGGGCGAGGACTATGGCTACACCTTC.

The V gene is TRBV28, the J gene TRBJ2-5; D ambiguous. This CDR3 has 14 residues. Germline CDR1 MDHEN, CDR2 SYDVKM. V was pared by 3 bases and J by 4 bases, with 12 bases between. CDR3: CASSLFGLGETQYF. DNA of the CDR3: TGTGCCAGCAGTTTGTTCGGGTTGGGAGAGACCCAGTACTTC.

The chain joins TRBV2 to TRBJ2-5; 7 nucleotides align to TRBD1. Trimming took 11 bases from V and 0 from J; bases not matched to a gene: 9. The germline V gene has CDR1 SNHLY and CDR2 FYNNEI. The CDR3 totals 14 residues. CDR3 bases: TGTGCCGTACAAGAGACAGGGTACCAAGAGACCCAGTACTTC. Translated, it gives CAVQETGYQETQYF.